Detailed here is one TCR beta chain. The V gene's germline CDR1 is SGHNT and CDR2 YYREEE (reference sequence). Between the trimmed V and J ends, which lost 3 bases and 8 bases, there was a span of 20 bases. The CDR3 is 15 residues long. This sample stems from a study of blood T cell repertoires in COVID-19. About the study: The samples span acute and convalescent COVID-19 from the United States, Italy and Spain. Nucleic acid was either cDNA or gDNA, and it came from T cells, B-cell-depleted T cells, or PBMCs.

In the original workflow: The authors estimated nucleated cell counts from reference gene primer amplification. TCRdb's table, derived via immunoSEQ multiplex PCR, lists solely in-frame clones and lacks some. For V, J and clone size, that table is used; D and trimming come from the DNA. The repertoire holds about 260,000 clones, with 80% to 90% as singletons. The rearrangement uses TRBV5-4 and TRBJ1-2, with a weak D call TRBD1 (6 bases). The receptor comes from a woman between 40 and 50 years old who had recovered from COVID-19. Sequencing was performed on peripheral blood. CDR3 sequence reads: CASSSPGGGARGYTF. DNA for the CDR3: TGTGCCAGCAGCTCGCCTGGTGGGGGGGCGCGGGGCTACACCTTC.